This is a list of T cell receptor beta chains from one sample in a study of cytomegalovirus exposure and HLA in healthy donors. The assay was immunoSEQ multiplex PCR, and TCRdb's table has in-frame clones only and misses some. The table records around 90,000 clones, just over 75% of them present only once. Material for sequencing was PBMCs. The receptor source for this set is a man aged 25-45 years in good health and CMV-seronegative. Both conserved end residues are part of each CDR3.

CDR3 | J | length | V
CAIQGVGNSPLHF | TRBJ1-6 | 13 | TRBV10-3
CASKDREGGYSNQPQHF | TRBJ1-5 | 17 | TRBV2
CASSLTGDPSGNTIYF | TRBJ1-3 | 16 | TRBV28
CASSRGSSTDTQYF | TRBJ2-3 | 14 | TRBV19
CASSPGSGAGNEQFF | TRBJ2-1 | 15 | TRBV5-4
CASSEQGSTDTQYF | TRBJ2-3 | 14 | TRBV2
CASALGAQETQYF | TRBJ2-5 | 13 | TRBV18
CASSSTPSGWGNNEQFF | TRBJ2-1 | 17 | TRBV7-3
CASDGGVSNYGYTF | TRBJ1-2 | 14 | TRBV5-1
CSAPDRAWAFF | TRBJ1-1 | 11 | TRBV20-1
CASSPGLAGGADTQYF | TRBJ2-3 | 16 | TRBV10-1
CASSPRPGQGAGPQYF | TRBJ2-5 | 16 | TRBV18
CASSADNQGSGYTF | TRBJ1-2 | 14 | TRBV2
CASSLQGYNEQFF | TRBJ2-1 | 13 | TRBV27
CSVAQAGYRELFF | TRBJ2-2 | 13 | TRBV29-1
CASSPSLDLTYNEQFF | TRBJ2-1 | 16 | TRBV9
CSVIAGPGQPQHF | TRBJ1-5 | 13 | TRBV29-1
CASSSPRRANYGYTF | TRBJ1-2 | 15 | TRBV28
CSSTSRTGLTNTEAFF | TRBJ1-1 | 16 | TRBV7-9
CSSSSELDRDFYEQYF | TRBJ2-7 | 16 | TRBV7-9
CASGQRKNIQYF | TRBJ2-4 | 12 | TRBV6-5
CASRRGNTEAFF | TRBJ1-1 | 12 | TRBV6-5
CASSPFIQVEQFF | TRBJ2-1 | 13 | TRBV14
CASSYSSTGGGNTIYF | TRBJ1-3 | 16 | TRBV6-5
CASSLVLSRGNTEAFF | TRBJ1-1 | 16 | TRBV27
CASSSGQGGGYTF | TRBJ1-2 | 13 | TRBV6-5
CSVPGGGGYTF | TRBJ1-2 | 11 | TRBV29-1
CASSLAGSSYNEQFF | TRBJ2-1 | 15 | TRBV5-1
CASSYGTGGATEAFF | TRBJ1-1 | 15 | TRBV6-5
CAWSVPTYSYNEQFF | TRBJ2-1 | 15 | TRBV30
CASSSDHRDPLSNQPQHF | TRBJ1-5 | 18 | TRBV7-9
CASSERDIRTDTQYF | TRBJ2-3 | 15 | TRBV2
CASRPTGTGVGYTF | TRBJ1-2 | 14 | TRBV27
CASSVESGLGNEQFF | TRBJ2-1 | 15 | TRBV9
CASALGASSYNEQFF | TRBJ2-1 | 15 | TRBV4-1
CASSLPLLGTGGNGYTF | TRBJ1-2 | 17 | TRBV5-6
CASSSQGAGQETQYF | TRBJ2-5 | 15 | TRBV7-6
CASSQEGQGTNEQFF | TRBJ2-1 | 15 | TRBV4-3
CASSLESPAWGPGNNSPLHF | TRBJ1-6 | 20 | TRBV5-5
CASSANYHRQGAPGNTIYF | TRBJ1-3 | 19 | TRBV9
CASSLVQGTDTQYF | TRBJ2-3 | 14 | TRBV5-1
CASRTDQGPETQYF | TRBJ2-5 | 14 | TRBV13
CASSLGRTPSANYGYTF | TRBJ1-2 | 17 | TRBV11-2
CSATGLNTIYF | TRBJ1-3 | 11 | TRBV29-1
CASSFPQPQAEQYF | TRBJ2-7 | 14 | TRBV7-9
CASSGTGLRTEAFF | TRBJ1-1 | 14 | TRBV7-2
CAISERQGGTDTQYF | TRBJ2-3 | 15 | TRBV10-3